This TCR beta chain was identified during a study of OX40 agonist ivuxolimab in advanced cancers. Whole-study context: Patients were treated with ivuxolimab, an agonistic anti-OX40 (CD134) antibody.

The V and J ends lost 1 base and 5 bases respectively, with 8 bases between them. Germline-derived CDR1 and CDR2 are SGHNT and YENEEA. The CDR3 is 13 residues long. Generated by immunoSEQ multiplex PCR, the TCRdb table keeps only in-frame clones and is missing some. The table has tens of thousands of clones, approximately 81% seen once. The V and J genes are TRBV11-3 and TRBJ2-5; D is ambiguous. Sequences were derived from CD4+ or CD8+ T cells sorted from blood, sampled in a trial of the OX40 agonist ivuxolimab. This receptor was taken from an adult with an advanced solid tumor such as melanoma, head and neck, liver or kidney cancer. CDR3: CASSLGLGETQYF. CDR3 nucleotides: TGTGCCAGCAGCTTAGGTTTGGGTGAGACCCAGTACTTC.